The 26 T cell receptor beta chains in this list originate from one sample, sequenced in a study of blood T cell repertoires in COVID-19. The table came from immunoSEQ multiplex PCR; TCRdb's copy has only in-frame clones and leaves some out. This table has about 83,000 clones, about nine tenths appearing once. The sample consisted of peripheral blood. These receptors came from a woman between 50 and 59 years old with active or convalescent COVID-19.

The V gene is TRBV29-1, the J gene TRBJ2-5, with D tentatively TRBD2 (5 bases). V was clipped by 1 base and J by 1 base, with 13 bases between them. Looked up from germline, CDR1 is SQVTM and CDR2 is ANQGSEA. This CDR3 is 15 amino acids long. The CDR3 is CSVEVWPGSQETQYF. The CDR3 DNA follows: TGCAGCGTTGAAGTTTGGCCGGGGTCCCAAGAGACCCAGTACTTC.

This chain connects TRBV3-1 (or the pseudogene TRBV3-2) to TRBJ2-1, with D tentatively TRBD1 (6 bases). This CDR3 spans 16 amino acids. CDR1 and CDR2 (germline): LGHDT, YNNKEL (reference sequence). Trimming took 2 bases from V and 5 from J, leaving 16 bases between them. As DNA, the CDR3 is TGTGCCAGCAGCCAAAGGGGTCAGGGGACCAACAATGAGCAGTTCTTC. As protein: CASSQRGQGTNNEQFF.

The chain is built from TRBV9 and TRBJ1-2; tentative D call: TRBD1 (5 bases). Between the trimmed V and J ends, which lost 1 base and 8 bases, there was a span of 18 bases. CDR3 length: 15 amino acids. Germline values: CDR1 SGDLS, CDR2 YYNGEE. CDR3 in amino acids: CASSVRDSGTEGYTF. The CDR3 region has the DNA TGTGCCAGCAGCGTAAGGGACTCCGGAACGGAAGGCTACACCTTC.

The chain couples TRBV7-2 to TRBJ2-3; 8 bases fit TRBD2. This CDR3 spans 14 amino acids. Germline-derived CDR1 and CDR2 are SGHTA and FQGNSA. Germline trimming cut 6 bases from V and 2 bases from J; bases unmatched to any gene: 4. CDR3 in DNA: TGTGCCAGCAGACCGGGAGGGCTCACAGATACGCAGTATTTT. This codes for CASRPGGLTDTQYF. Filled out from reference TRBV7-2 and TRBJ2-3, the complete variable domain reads GAGVSQSPSNKVTEKGKDVELRCDPISGHTALYWYRQSLGQGLEFLIYFQGNSAPDKSGLPSDRFSAERTGGSVSTLTIQRTQQEDSAVYLCASRPGGLTDTQYFGPGTRLTVL.

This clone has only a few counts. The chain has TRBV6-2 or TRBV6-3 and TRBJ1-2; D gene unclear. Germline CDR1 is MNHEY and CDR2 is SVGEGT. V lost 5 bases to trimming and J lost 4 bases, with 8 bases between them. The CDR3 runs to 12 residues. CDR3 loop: CASSTDFYGYTF. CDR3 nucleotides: TGTGCCAGCAGTACGGACTTCTATGGCTACACCTTC.

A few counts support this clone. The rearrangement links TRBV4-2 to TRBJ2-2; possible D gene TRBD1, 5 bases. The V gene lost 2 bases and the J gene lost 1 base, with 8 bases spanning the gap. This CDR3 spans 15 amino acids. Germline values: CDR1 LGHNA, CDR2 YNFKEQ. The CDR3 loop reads CASSQPTVNTGELFF. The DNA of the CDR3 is TGTGCCAGCAGCCAACCGACAGTGAACACCGGGGAGCTGTTTTTT.

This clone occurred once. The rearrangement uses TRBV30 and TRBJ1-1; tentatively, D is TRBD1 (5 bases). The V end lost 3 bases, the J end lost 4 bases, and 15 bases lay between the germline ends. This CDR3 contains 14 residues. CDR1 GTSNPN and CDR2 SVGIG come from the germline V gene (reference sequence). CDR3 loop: CAWSRRRGGTEAFF. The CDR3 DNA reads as TGTGCCTGGAGCAGGAGGCGGGGGGGCACTGAAGCTTTCTTT.

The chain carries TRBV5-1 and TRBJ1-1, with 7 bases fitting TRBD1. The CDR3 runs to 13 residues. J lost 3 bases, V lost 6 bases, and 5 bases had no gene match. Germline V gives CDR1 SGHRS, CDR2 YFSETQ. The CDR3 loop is CASMARGDTEAFF. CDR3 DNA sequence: TGCGCCAGCATGGCCAGGGGGGACACTGAAGCTTTCTTT.

CDR3 residues: CASSPGGQSSRQYF. The CDR3 nucleotides read TGTGCCAGCAGCCCAGGGGGGCAGTCTTCTCGGCAGTACTTC. J is TRBJ2-7 and V is TRBV11-3, with a possible D match to TRBD1 (7 bases). V was cut by 5 bases and J by 9 bases, with 20 bases left in between. The CDR3 length is 14 residues. Germline V gene sequence: CDR1 SGHNT, CDR2 YENEEA.

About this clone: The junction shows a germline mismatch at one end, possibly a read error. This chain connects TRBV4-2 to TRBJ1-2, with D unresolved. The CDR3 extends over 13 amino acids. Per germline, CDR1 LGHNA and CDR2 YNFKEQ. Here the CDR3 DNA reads TGTGCCAGCAGTCAAAGGCAGTACTACGGCTACACCTTC. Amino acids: CASSQRQYYGYTF.

The CDR3 DNA sequence: TGTGCCAGCAGCTTGGTGGGGGGGGGTAAAAGCCAAGAGACCCAGTACTTC. Protein: CASSLVGGGKSQETQYF. The chain recombines TRBV5-4 with TRBJ2-5; 7 bases agree with TRBD2. This CDR3 contains 17 residues. CDR1 SGHNT and CDR2 YYREEE come from the germline V gene (reference sequence). Germline trimming cut 0 bases from V and 1 base from J; bases unmatched to any gene: 9.

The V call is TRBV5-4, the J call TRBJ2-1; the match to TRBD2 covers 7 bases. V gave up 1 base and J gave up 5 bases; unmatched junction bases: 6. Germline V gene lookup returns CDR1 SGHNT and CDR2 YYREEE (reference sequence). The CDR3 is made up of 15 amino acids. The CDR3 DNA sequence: TGTGCCAGCAGCTTGCCCGGACTAGGAAACAATGAGCAGTTCTTC. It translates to CASSLPGLGNNEQFF.

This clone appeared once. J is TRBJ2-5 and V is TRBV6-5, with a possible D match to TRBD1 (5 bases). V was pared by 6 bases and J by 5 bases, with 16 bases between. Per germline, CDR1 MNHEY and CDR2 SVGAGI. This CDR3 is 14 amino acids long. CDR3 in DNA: TGTGCCAGCAGCCCCACCGGCAGGGCGGAGACCCAGTACTTC. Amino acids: CASSPTGRAETQYF.

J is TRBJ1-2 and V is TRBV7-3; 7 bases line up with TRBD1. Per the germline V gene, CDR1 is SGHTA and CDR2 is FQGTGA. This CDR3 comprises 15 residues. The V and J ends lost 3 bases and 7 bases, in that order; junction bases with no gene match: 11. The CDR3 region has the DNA TGTGCCAGCAGCTTCTTCGGACAGGCCGGGGGTGGCTACACCTTC. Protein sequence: CASSFFGQAGGGYTF.

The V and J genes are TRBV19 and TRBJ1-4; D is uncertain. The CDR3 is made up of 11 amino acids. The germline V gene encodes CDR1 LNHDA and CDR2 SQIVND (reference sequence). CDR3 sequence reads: CASTDRSRLFF. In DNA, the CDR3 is TGTGCTTCTACCGATCGTTCACGACTGTTTTTT.

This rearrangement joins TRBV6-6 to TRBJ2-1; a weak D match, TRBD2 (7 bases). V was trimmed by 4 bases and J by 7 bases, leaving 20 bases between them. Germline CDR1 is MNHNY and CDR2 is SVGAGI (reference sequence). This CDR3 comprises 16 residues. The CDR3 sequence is CASSLPWGGASNEQFF. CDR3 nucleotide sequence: TGTGCCAGCAGTTTGCCTTGGGGGGGGGCTAGTAATGAGCAGTTCTTC.

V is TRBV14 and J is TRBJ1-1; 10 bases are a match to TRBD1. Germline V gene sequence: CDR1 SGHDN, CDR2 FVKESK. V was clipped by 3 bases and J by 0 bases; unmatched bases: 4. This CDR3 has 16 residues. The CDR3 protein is CASSQHGTGVNTEAFF. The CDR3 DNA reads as TGTGCCAGCAGCCAGCACGGGACAGGGGTGAACACTGAAGCTTTCTTT.

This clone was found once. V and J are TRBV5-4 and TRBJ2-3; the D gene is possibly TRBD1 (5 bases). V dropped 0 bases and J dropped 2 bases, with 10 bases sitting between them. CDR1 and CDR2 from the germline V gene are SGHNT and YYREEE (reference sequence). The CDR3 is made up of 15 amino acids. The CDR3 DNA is TGTGCCAGCAGCTTGGTCGGCAGGGCCACAGATACGCAGTATTTT. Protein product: CASSLVGRATDTQYF.

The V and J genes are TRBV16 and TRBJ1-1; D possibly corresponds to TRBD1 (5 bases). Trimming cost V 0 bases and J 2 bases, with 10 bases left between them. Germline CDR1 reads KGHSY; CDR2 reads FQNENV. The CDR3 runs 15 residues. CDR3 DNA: TGTGCCAGCAGCCAATCGGGAACAGGCAACACTGAAGCTTTCTTT. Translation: CASSQSGTGNTEAFF.

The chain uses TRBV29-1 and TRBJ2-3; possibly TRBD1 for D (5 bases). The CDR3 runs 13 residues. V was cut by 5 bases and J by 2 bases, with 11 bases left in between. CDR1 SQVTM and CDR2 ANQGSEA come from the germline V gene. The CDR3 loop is CSVLHRHTDTQYF. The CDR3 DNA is TGCAGCGTTTTGCACAGGCACACAGATACGCAGTATTTT.

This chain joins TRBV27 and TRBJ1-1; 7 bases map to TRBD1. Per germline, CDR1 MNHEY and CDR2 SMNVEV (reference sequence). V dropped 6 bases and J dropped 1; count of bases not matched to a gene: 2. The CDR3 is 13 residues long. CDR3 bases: TGTGCCAGCAGCGCAGGGGGGAACACTGAAGCTTTCTTT. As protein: CASSAGGNTEAFF.

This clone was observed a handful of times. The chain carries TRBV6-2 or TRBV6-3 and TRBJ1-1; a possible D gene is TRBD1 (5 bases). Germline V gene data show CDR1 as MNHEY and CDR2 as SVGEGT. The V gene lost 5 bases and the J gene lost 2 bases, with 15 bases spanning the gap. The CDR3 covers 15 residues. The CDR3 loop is CASSLLLRGNTEAFF. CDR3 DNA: TGTGCCAGCAGTCTCCTCTTAAGGGGAAACACTGAAGCTTTCTTT.

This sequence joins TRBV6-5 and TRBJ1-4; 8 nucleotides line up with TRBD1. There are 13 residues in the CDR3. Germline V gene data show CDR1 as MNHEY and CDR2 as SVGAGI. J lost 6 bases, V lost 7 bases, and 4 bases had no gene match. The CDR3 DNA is TGTGCCAGCACACGGACAGGGCATGAAAAACTGTTTTTT. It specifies CASTRTGHEKLFF.

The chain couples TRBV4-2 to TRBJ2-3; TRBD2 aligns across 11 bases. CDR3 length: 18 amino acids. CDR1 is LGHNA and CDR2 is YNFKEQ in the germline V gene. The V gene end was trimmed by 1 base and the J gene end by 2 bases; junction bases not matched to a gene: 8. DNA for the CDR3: TGTGCCAGCAGCCAAGGGCCCGAACTAGCGGGGGTCACAGATACGCAGTATTTT. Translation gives CASSQGPELAGVTDTQYF.

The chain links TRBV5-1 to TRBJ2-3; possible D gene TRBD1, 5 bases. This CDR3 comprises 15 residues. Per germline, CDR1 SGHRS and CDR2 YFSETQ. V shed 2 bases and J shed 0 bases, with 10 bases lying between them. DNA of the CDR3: TGCGCCAGCAGCTTTAAGGGGTCAAGCACAGATACGCAGTATTTT. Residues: CASSFKGSSTDTQYF.

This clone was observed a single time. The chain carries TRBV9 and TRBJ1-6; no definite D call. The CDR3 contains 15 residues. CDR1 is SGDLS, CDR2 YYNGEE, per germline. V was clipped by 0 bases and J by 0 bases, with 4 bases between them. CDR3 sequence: CASSVGGSYNSPLHF. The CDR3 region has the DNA TGTGCCAGCAGCGTAGGCGGCTCCTATAATTCACCCCTCCACTTT.